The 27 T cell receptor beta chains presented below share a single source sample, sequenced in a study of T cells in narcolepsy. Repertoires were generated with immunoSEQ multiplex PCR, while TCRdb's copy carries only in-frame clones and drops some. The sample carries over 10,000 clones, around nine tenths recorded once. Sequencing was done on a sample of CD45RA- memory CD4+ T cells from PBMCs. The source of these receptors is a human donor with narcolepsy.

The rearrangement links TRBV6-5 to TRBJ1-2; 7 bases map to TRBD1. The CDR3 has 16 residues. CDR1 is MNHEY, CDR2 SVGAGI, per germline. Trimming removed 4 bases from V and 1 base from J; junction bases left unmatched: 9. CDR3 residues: CASSSRDSEFNYGYTF. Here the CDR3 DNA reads TGTGCCAGCAGTTCCCGGGACAGCGAGTTTAACTATGGCTACACCTTC.

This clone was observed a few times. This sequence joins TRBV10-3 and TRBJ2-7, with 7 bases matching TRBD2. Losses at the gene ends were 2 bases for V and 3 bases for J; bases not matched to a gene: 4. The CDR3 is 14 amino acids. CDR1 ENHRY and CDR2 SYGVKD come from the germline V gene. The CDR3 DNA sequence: TGTGCCATCAGTGAGGCGGGAGAGGACTACGAGCAGTACTTC. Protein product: CAISEAGEDYEQYF.

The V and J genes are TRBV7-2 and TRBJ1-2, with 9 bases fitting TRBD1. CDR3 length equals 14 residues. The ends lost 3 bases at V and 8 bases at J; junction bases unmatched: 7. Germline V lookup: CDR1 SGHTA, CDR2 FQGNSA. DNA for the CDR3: TGTGCCAGCAGCTTCTTGGACAGGGGCGCCGGCTACACCTTC. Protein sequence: CASSFLDRGAGYTF.

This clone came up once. CDR3 in amino acids: CASSLALQGEAFF. The CDR3 DNA reads as TGCGCCAGCAGCTTGGCCCTACAGGGGGAAGCTTTCTTT. The V call is TRBV5-1, the J call TRBJ1-1; 7 bases line up with TRBD1. After removal of 0 bases from V and 8 bases from J, the junction contained 4 bases not matched to a gene. The CDR3 is 13 residues long. Germline V gene lookup returns CDR1 SGHRS and CDR2 YFSETQ.

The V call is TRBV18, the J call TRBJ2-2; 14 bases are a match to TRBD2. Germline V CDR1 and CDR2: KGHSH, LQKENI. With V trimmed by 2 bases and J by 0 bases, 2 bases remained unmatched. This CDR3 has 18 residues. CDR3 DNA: TGTGCCAGCTCACCAGGGACTAGCGGGAGATCGAACACCGGGGAGCTGTTTTTT. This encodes CASSPGTSGRSNTGELFF.

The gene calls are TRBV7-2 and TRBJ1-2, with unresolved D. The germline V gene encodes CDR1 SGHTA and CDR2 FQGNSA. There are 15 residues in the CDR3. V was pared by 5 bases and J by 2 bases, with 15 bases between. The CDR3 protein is CASSPTTAGNYGYTF. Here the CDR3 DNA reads TGTGCCAGCAGCCCGACAACGGCGGGGAACTATGGCTACACCTTC.

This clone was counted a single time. The DNA of the CDR3 is TGTGCCAGCAGTTTAATTGGGACAGGAGATACGCAGTATTTT. It codes for CASSLIGTGDTQYF. This chain connects TRBV27 to TRBJ2-3; 8 nucleotides match TRBD1. The CDR3 length is 14 residues. Per germline, CDR1 MNHEY and CDR2 SMNVEV (reference sequence). V lost 2 bases, J lost 5 bases, and 3 bases stayed unmatched.

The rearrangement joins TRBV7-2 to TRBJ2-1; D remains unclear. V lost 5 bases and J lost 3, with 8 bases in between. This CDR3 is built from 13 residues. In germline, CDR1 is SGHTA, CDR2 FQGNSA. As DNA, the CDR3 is TGTGCCAGCAGCCCCTCCTACTACAATGAGCAGTTCTTC. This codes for CASSPSYYNEQFF. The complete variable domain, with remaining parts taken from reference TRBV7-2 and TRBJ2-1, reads GAGVSQSPSNKVTEKGKDVELRCDPISGHTALYWYRQSLGQGLEFLIYFQGNSAPDKSGLPSDRFSAERTGGSVSTLTIQRTQQEDSAVYLCASSPSYYNEQFFGPGTRLTVL.

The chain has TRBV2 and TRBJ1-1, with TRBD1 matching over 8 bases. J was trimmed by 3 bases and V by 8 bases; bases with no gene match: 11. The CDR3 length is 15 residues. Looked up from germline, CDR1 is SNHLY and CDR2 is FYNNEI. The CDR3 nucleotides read TGTGCCAGCGGGCAGGGGGCTGTTTGGGACACTGAAGCTTTCTTT. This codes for CASGQGAVWDTEAFF.

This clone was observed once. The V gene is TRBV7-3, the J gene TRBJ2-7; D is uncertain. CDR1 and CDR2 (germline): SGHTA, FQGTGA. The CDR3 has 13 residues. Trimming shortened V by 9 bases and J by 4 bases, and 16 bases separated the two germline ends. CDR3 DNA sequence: TGTGCCAGTGCTCAGGATTTGGCGTACGAGCAGTACTTC. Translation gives CASAQDLAYEQYF.

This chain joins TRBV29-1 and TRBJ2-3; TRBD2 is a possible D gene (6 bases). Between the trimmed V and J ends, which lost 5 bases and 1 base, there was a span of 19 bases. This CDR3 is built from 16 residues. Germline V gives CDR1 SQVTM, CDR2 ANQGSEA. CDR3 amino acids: CSVTGGDSRRTDTQYF. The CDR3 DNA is TGCAGCGTTACCGGGGGTGACTCCCGCCGCACAGATACGCAGTATTTT.

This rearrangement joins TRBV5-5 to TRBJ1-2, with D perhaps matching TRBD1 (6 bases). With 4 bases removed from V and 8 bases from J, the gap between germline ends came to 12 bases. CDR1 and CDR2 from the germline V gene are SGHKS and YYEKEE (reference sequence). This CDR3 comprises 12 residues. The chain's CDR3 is CASSPRGGGYTF. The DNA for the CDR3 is TGTGCCAGCAGCCCGCGGGGGGGCGGCTACACCTTC.

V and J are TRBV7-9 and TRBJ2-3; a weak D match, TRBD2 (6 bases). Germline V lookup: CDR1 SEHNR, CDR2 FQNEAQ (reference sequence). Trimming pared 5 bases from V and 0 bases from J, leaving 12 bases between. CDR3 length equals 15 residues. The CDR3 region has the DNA TGTGCCAGCAGCCCCGGGACTGGAAGCACAGATACGCAGTATTTT. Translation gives CASSPGTGSTDTQYF.

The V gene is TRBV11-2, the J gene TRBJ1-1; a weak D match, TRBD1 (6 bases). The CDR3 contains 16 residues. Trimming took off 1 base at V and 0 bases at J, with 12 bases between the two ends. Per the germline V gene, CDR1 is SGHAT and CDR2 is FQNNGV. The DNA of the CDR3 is TGTGCCAGCAGCTTAGCCCCCGCAGGGGTGAACACTGAAGCTTTCTTT. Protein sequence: CASSLAPAGVNTEAFF.

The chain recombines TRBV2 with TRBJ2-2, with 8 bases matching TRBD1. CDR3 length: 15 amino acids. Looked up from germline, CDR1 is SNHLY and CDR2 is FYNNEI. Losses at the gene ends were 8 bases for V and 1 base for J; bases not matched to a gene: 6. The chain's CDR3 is CASAETGVNTGELFF. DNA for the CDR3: TGTGCCAGCGCGGAGACAGGGGTGAACACCGGGGAGCTGTTTTTT. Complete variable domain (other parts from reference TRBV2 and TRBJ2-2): EPEVTQTPSHQVTQMGQEVILRCVPISNHLYFYWYRQILGQKVEFLVSFYNNEISEKSEIFDDQFSVERPDGSNFTLKIRSTKLEDSAMYFCASAETGVNTGELFFGEGSRLTVL.

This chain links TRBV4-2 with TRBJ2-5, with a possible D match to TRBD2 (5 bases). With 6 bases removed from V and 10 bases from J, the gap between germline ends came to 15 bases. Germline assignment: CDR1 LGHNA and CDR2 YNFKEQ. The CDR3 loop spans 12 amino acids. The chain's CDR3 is CASSRESEFQYF. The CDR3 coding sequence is TGTGCCAGCAGTCGGGAAAGTGAATTCCAGTACTTC.

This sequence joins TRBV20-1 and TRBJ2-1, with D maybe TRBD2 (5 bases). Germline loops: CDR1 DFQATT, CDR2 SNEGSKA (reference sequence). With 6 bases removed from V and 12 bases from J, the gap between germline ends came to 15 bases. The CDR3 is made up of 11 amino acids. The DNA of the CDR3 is TGCAGTGCCATGACCGGAGGCGGGCAGTTCTTC. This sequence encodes CSAMTGGGQFF.

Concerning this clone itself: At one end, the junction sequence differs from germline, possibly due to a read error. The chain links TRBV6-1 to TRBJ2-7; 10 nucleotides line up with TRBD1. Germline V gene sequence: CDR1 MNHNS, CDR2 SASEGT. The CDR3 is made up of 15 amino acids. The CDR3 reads CAGSDFRDRGREQYF. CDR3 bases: TGTGCCGGCAGTGACTTCCGGGACAGGGGTCGTGAGCAGTACTTC.

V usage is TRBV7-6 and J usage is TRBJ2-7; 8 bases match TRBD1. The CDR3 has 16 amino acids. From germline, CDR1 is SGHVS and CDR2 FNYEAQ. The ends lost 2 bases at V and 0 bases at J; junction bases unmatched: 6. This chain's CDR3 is CASSLRAGQDSYEQYF. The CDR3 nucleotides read TGTGCCAGCAGCTTACGGGCGGGACAGGACTCCTACGAGCAGTACTTC.

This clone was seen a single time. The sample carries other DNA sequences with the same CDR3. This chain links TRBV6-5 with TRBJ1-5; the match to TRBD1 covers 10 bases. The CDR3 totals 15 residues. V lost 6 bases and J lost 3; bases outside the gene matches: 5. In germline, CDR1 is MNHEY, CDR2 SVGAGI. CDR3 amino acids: CASSRGQGINQPQHF. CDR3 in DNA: TGTGCCAGCAGCCGGGGACAGGGGATCAATCAGCCCCAGCATTTT.

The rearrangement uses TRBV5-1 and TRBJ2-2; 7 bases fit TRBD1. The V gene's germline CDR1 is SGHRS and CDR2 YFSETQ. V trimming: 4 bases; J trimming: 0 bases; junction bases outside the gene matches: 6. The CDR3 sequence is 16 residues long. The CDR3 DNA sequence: TGCGCCAGCAGCCTCTCCGGGACAGCGAACACCGGGGAGCTGTTTTTT. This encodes CASSLSGTANTGELFF.

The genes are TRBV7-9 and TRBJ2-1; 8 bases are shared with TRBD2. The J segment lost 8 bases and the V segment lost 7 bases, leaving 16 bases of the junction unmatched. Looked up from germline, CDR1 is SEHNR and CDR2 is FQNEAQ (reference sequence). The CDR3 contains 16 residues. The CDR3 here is CASTASGWRGVDEQFF. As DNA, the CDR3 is TGTGCCAGCACCGCTTCGGGTTGGCGGGGGGTGGATGAGCAGTTCTTC.

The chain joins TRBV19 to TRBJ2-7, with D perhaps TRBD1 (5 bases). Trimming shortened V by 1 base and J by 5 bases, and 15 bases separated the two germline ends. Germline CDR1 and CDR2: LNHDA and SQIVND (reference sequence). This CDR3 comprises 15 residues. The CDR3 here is CASSIVRAQTHEQYF. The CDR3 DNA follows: TGTGCCAGTAGTATAGTCAGGGCCCAAACCCACGAGCAGTACTTC.

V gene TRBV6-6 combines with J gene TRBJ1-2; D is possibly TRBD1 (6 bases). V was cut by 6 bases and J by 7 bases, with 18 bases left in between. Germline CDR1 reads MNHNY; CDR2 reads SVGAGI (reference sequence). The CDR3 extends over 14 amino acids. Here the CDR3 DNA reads TGTGCCAGCAGCTCCACACTGGGGGCGGGTGGCTACACCTTC. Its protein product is CASSSTLGAGGYTF.

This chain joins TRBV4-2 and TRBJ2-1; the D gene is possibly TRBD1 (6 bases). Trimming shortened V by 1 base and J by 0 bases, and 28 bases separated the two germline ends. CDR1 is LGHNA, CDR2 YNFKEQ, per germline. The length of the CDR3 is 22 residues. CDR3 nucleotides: TGTGCCAGCAGCCAAGCCTCTGCCGGGACAAACACACTACAAAGCTCCTACAATGAGCAGTTCTTC. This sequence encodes CASSQASAGTNTLQSSYNEQFF.

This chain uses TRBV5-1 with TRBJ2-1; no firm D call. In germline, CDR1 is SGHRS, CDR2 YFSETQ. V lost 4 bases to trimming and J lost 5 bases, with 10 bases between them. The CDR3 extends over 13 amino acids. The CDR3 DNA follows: TGCGCCAGCAGCCCGCAGGTCAACAATGAGCAGTTCTTC. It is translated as CASSPQVNNEQFF.

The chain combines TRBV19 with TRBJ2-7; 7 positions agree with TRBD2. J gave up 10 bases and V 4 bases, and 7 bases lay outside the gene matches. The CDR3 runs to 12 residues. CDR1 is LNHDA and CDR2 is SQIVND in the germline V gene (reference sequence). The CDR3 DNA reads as TGTGCCAGTAGTAGCTCGGGAGGCAGACAGTACTTC. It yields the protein CASSSSGGRQYF.